The T cell receptor (beta chain) described here comes from a study of cytomegalovirus exposure and HLA in healthy donors. This clone occurred a few times. PCR amplification relied on 60 Vbeta primers (plus 13 Jbeta primers). The repertoire was sequenced with immunoSEQ multiplex PCR; TCRdb's copy has only in-frame clones and lacks some. This sample has roughly 130,000 clones, with 84% found just once. The TCR originated in a woman aged 18-29 years in good health and CMV-seropositive. Sequencing was performed on PBMCs.

CDR3 region: CASVNGGSPSGNTIYF. The CDR3 DNA reads TGTGCCAGCGTTAACGGGGGGAGCCCTTCTGGAAACACCATATATTTT. V gene TRBV25-1 combines with J gene TRBJ1-3, with D tentatively TRBD1 (5 bases). The V and J ends lost 8 bases and 1 base respectively, with 18 bases between them. Germline loops: CDR1 MGHDK, CDR2 SYGVNS. The CDR3 consists of 16 residues.